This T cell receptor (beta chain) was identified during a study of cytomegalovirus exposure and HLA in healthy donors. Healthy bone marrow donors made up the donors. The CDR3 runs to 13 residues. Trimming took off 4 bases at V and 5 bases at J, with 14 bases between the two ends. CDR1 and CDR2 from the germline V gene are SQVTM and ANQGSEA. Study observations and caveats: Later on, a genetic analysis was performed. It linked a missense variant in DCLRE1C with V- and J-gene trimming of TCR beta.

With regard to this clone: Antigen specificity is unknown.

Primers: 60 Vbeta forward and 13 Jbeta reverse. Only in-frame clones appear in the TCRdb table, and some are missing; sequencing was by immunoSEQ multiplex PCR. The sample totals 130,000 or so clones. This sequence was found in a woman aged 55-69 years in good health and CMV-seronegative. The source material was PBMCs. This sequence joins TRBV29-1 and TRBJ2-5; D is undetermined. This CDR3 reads CSVVAVGGETQYF. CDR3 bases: TGCAGCGTTGTAGCTGTGGGTGGGGAGACCCAGTACTTC.